The clone carrying this TCR beta chain was seen a few times. The ends were cut back, 5 bases at V and 3 bases at J, with 13 bases in the middle. There are 15 residues in the CDR3. Germline V gene lookup returns CDR1 SGHTA and CDR2 FQGTGA. The entry originates in a study of response to subunit inactivated influenza vaccine. TCRdb processed the RT-PCR reads anew with MiXCR; each CDR3 protein has one entry. Here the sample spans roughly 550,000 distinct CDR3 sequences, around 25% being singletons. The sample was also reused in another study, on T cells expressing NK-cell markers. That study adds: Generation of TCR beta cDNA was performed by 5'RACE template switching incorporating UMIs. CD3+CD56+NKG2C+, CD3+CD56+NKG2C- and CD3+CD56-NKG2C+ T cells, once sorted, supplied the TCR beta repertoires. The share of CD8+ T cells held by dominant NKG2C+ clonotypes was roughly 1.0-8% in several donors.

This clonotype was sampled from a man in his forties or fifties who received an inactivated influenza vaccine. The material sequenced was CD4+ T cells sorted from PBMCs, taken 11 to 12 days after vaccination. The genes are TRBV7-3 and TRBJ1-4; D may be TRBD1 (6 bases). CDR3 sequence (DNA): TGTGCCAGCAGCCTGAACAGGGTGGCTAATGAAAAACTGTTTTTT. This translates into CASSLNRVANEKLFF.